What follows describes a single T cell receptor beta chain. This CDR3 is 14 amino acids long. Germline-derived CDR1 and CDR2 are LGHDT and YNNKEL (reference sequence). V was pared by 7 bases and J by 6 bases, with 6 bases of the junction left unmatched. As originally analysed: Reference gene primers were amplified, and this amplification served to estimate nucleated cell counts. Using immunoSEQ multiplex PCR, the repertoire was profiled, and TCRdb retains in-frame clones only, with some absent. That table is the source of V, J and clone size, and D and trimming were worked out from the DNA. This repertoire shows about 62,000 clones, 92% found once; its top ten account for 5% to 6%. This entry comes from a study of blood T cell repertoires in COVID-19. Turning to the study itself: The United States, Italy and Spain supplied acute and convalescent COVID-19 samples. The analysed material was cDNA or gDNA that came from T cells, B-cell-depleted T cells, or PBMCs.

Sequencing input: peripheral blood. The V call is TRBV3-1 (or the pseudogene TRBV3-2), the J call TRBJ2-1; 10 bases are shared with TRBD2. The sequence was collected from a human donor in a cohort sampled during active COVID-19. In DNA, the CDR3 is TGTGCCAGCACATTAGCGGGAGGAGGCAATGAGCAGTTCTTC. Protein product: CASTLAGGGNEQFF.